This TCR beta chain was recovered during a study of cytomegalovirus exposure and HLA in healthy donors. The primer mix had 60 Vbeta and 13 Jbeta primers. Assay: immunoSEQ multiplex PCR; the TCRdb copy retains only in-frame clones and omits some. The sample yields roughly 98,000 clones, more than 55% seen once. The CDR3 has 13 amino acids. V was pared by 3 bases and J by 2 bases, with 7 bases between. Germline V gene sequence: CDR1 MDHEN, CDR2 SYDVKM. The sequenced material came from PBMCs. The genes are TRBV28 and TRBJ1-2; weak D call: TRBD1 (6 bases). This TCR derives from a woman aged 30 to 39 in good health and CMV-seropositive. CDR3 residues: CASSFQGNYGYTF. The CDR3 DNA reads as TGTGCCAGCAGTTTTCAGGGGAACTATGGCTACACCTTC.